This note documents a single T cell receptor beta chain sequence. There are many counts of this clonotype. There is no known antigen for this receptor. No much larger clone exists at a distance of one base, and base qualities are not known. Based on the germline V gene, the CDR1 and CDR2 sequences are SGHAT and FQNNGV. From its cysteine to its phenylalanine, the CDR3 spans 13 amino acids. Kept here is only the CDR3 DNA, which spans 39 bases and is read in frame from base 1. Trimming costs V 1 base and J 2 bases, and their ends lie 3 bases apart. This specimen belongs to a study of neurological immune-mediated disorders (dated by TCRdb to about 2019). For the wider study: Of the roughly 34 multiple sclerosis patients, some 30 had relapsing-remitting MS and 3 had secondary progressive MS. Using UMI-based sequencing, the study compared peripheral blood TCR-beta repertoires from patients with HTLV-I-associated myelopathy (HAM/TSP), patients with multiple sclerosis, and healthy controls. The cohort was made up of 60 to 75 subjects, consisting of roughly 15 HAM/TSP patients, some 35 multiple sclerosis patients and around 20 healthy controls. Alongside PBMC samples, the set of 106 TCR-beta libraries contained longitudinal samples, technical triplicates, and paired CD4+ and CD8+ T-cell subsets that had been sorted.

For sorted-subset TCR libraries, about 920,000 sorted CD4+ or CD8+ T cells were used. Multiple sclerosis patients were enrolled in a US clinical protocol evaluating disease progression by magnetic resonance imaging. PBMCs were separated from peripheral blood using Ficoll-Hypaque density gradient centrifugation and then cryopreserved in liquid nitrogen. Paired sorted CD4+ and CD8+ subsets came from healthy controls, HAM/TSP patients and MS patients. cDNA synthesis used template-switch 5'RACE with a primer carrying a 10-nucleotide random unique molecular identifier tagging each TCR transcript. Every sequencing run yielded over 170 million TCR-beta sequences covering 15-18 subjects. Total RNA was extracted with the RNeasy kit. The KAPA Real-time Library Amplification kit was used to amplify TCR-beta VDJ regions with primers for the TCR constant region and the 5'RACE anchor. Sample indexes and Illumina adaptors were added in a first PCR, and a second PCR then increased library yield. The roughly 650 bp TCR product was size-selected on a 2% E-gel SizeSelection system after Ampure bead purification. Before pooling, libraries had their quality checked on a Bioanalyzer, their concentration measured with Qubit, and their quantity determined with the Kapa Library Quantification kit. An Illumina HiSeq 2500 was used to sequence the libraries paired-end at 2 x 150 bp. To increase sequence diversity, about 23-32% phiX was spiked into each library pool. Per the authors' processing: The quality-filtered reads were processed with the UMI-based MiGEC pipeline, whose error correction step removed more than 75% of the raw TCR sequences. IMGT germline references were used for alignment of VDJ genes, and clonotypes were defined by a unique CDR3 amino acid sequence together with V-J genes. VDJtools evaluated clonal expansion, Shannon diversity and CDR3 relatedness (CalcPairwiseDistances, ClusterSamples); CLCbio workbench built phylogenetic trees. Using coefficient-of-variation modelling across technical triplicates, the study counted a clone as expanded if it had at least 8 unique UMIs. TCRdb applied fastp at Q25 and MiXCR to the public reads, then kept only in-frame beta chains. Each CDR3 protein appears once, grouped with its most common genes and DNA. The authors' filters were not applied to this entry. The sample profile shows 45,000 to 55,000 distinct CDR3 sequences; approximately 5.8% of them were found once. The ten largest make up 1.1% to 1.5% of the sample.

Here is what the overall study found, with its caveats: Phylogenetic analysis grouped repertoires from 18 of 34 MS patients into a cluster of related CDR3 sequences, suggesting a possible repertoire-level signature. No association of the MS cluster with clinical or MRI features was observed, and the need for larger cohorts was stated by the authors. Across subjects, expanded clones never shared an identical CDR3 amino acid sequence, which suggests that the TCR-beta repertoires in every group were private. TCR clonal expansion was greatest in HAM/TSP patients and smallest in MS patients, who ranked below even healthy controls.

The specimen was CD4+ T cells from blood. This TCR derives from a woman in her late teens or twenties with multiple sclerosis. The chain uses TRBV11-2 and TRBJ1-3; the D gene lacks a confident call. The CDR3 reads as follows: CASSLVPGNTIYF. The DNA sequence is TGTGCCAGCAGCTTAGTCCCTGGAAACACCATATATTTT.